These 11 T cell receptor beta chains were sequenced from one sample in a study of T-cell reconstitution after alpha-beta-depleted transplantation in children. Preparation of the TCRbeta library involved a method that used unique molecular identifiers. TCRdb recomputed calls from the PCR reads with MiXCR, one row per CDR3 protein. The table has around 94,000 distinct CDR3 sequences, roughly 7.1% seen once. Specimen: PBMCs, collected before TCRalphabeta/CD19-depleted stem cell transplant. The receptor set was obtained from a boy aged 2 to 9 with acute lymphoblastic leukemia, due to receive a stem cell transplant.

V usage is TRBV4-1 and J usage is TRBJ2-7, with D perhaps TRBD1 or TRBD2 (6 bases each). CDR1 MGHRA and CDR2 YSYEKL come from the germline V gene. Trimming pared 4 bases from V and 5 bases from J, leaving 21 bases between. This CDR3 is built from 16 residues. CDR3 loop: CASSPQGSGRGDEQYF. CDR3 nucleotides: TGCGCCAGCAGCCCCCAAGGTAGCGGAAGGGGGGACGAGCAGTACTTC.

The chain is built from TRBV6-1 and TRBJ2-2, with TRBD2 matching 7 bases. With 6 bases clipped from V and 3 bases from J, the junction kept 7 bases outside the gene matches. In germline, CDR1 is MNHNS, CDR2 SASEGT. This CDR3 region has 15 residues. In DNA, the CDR3 is TGTGCCAGCAGGGCTCCGGGGGGAGACACCGGGGAGCTGTTTTTT. Protein: CASRAPGGDTGELFF.

This clonotype was seen ten or more times. The V and J genes are TRBV25-1 and TRBJ2-3; TRBD2 might be the D (5 bases). The germline V gene encodes CDR1 MGHDK and CDR2 SYGVNS. The CDR3 extends over 11 amino acids. Trimming removed 8 bases at V and 4 bases at J, with 7 bases between. The chain's CDR3 is CASGRADTQYF. The CDR3 DNA reads TGTGCCAGCGGGAGAGCAGATACGCAGTATTTT.

This clonotype was seen many times. J is TRBJ2-1 and V is TRBV11-2; D is unresolved. The CDR3 is made up of 15 amino acids. CDR1 is SGHAT and CDR2 is FQNNGV in the germline V gene. Trimming shortened V by 2 bases and J by 5 bases, and 13 bases separated the two germline ends. The CDR3 spells CASSLRRTTNNEQFF. The CDR3 DNA reads TGTGCCAGCAGCTTAAGGCGAACCACCAACAATGAGCAGTTCTTC. The full variable domain, with the rest looked up from reference TRBV11-2 and TRBJ2-1, is EAGVAQSPRYKIIEKRQSVAFWCNPISGHATLYWYQQILGQGPKLLIQFQNNGVVDDSQLPKDRFSAERLKGVDSTLKIQPAKLEDSAVYLCASSLRRTTNNEQFFGPGTRLTVL.

This chain joins TRBV6-6 and TRBJ2-5; 7 bases are shared with TRBD1. This CDR3 contains 13 residues. V gave up 5 bases and J gave up 5 bases; unmatched junction bases: 5. The germline V gene encodes CDR1 MNHNY and CDR2 SVGAGI (reference sequence). CDR3 sequence: CASSPTGVETQYF. The DNA for the CDR3 is TGTGCCAGCAGTCCAACAGGGGTCGAGACCCAGTACTTC.

In this sample, this clonotype turned up many times. The J gene is TRBJ2-5, the V gene TRBV12-3 or TRBV12-4; 8 bases map to TRBD1. V lost 8 bases to trimming and J lost 5 bases; unmatched junction nucleotides: 13. CDR3 length: 15 amino acids. CDR3 sequence reads: CASALVSTGGETQYF. In DNA, the CDR3 is TGTGCCAGCGCCCTGGTTTCCACAGGGGGGGAGACCCAGTACTTC.

This clonotype was counted many times. The chain links TRBV5-1 to TRBJ2-7; 11 bases agree with TRBD2. The ends lost 5 bases at V and 1 base at J; junction bases unmatched: 5. Germline V gene lookup returns CDR1 SGHRS and CDR2 YFSETQ. The CDR3 covers 15 residues. The CDR3 DNA reads as TGCGCCAGCAGACCGGGACTAGCGGAGTCCTACGAGCAGTACTTC. This encodes CASRPGLAESYEQYF.

This clonotype was detected a few times. J is TRBJ2-3 and V is TRBV7-9; D is possibly TRBD1 or TRBD2 (5 bases each). V dropped 1 base and J dropped 5 bases, with 13 bases sitting between them. The V gene's germline CDR1 is SEHNR and CDR2 FQNEAQ (reference sequence). CDR3 length: 15 amino acids. CDR3 sequence: CASSLDRGYQDTQYF. The CDR3 DNA sequence: TGTGCCAGCAGCTTAGATCGGGGCTATCAAGATACGCAGTATTTT.

This clonotype appeared many times. V is TRBV29-1 and J is TRBJ2-7, with D perhaps TRBD2 (6 bases). Germline-derived CDR1 and CDR2 are SQVTM and ANQGSEA. The CDR3 covers 14 residues. DNA for the CDR3: TGCAGTGCGGGGTCGGGGCCCCACGCCTCCGAGCAGTACTTC. This codes for CSAGSGPHASEQYF.

This chain links TRBV19 with TRBJ1-5; D may be TRBD1 (5 bases). The V and J ends lost 6 bases and 13 bases respectively, with 16 bases between them. Germline V gene data show CDR1 as LNHDA and CDR2 as SQIVND (reference sequence). The CDR3 is 12 amino acids. The CDR3 DNA is TGTGCCAGTAGCCGGGACCTTTTGGCTCAGCATTTT. Translated: CASSRDLLAQHF.

This clonotype has at least ten counts. The rearrangement joins TRBV20-1 to TRBJ2-6, with 8 positions matching TRBD1. V dropped 7 bases and J dropped 4; count of bases not matched to a gene: 6. Germline V lookup: CDR1 DFQATT, CDR2 SNEGSKA (reference sequence). The CDR3 runs to 14 residues. The CDR3 sequence is CSVPTGAGANVLTF. The CDR3 DNA sequence: TGCAGTGTACCGACAGGGGCCGGGGCCAACGTCCTGACTTTC.